This T cell receptor (beta chain) came from a study of regulatory T cells in long-lasting Graves disease. Time point here: newly diagnosed GD, antithyroid drugs for less than 3 months. The TCR library was made from RNA that had been extracted from PBMCs in TRIzol. V lost 0 bases, J lost 8 bases, and 15 bases lay in between. Germline lookup yields CDR1 SGHRS and CDR2 YFSETQ. The CDR3 consists of 15 residues. This clonotype was detected ten times or more. Libraries of TCR beta came from iRepertoire HTBI primers plus Arm-PCR of CDR3 regions. TCRdb ran MiXCR on the multiplex PCR reads and lists one entry per CDR3 protein. The sample records 550,000 to 700,000 distinct CDR3 sequences, about 16% being singletons. These data were also filed under a second study, of T cells in Graves' hyperthyroidism and ophthalmopathy. That investigation notes: Peripheral blood also featured most of the thyroid clonotypes expanded above 0.001.

The source of this sequence is a man between 18 and 35 years old with Graves disease. The sequencing here drew on peripheral blood mononuclear cells (PBMCs), taken at new diagnosis, from a patient treated with antithyroid drugs. This chain connects TRBV5-1 to TRBJ2-1; D possibly corresponds to TRBD2 (6 bases). CDR3 amino acids: CASSLGRGRADEQFF. The CDR3 region has the DNA TGCGCCAGCAGCTTGGGGCGGGGCCGGGCGGATGAGCAGTTCTTC.